A single sample is the source of the 25 T cell receptor beta chains below, sequenced in a study of regulatory and conventional T cells in RAG deficiency. Genomic DNA came from blood conventional CD4+ T cells gated CD25-low CD127-high. Clones were sequenced by immunoSEQ multiplex PCR, and TCRdb holds only the in-frame ones, with some missing. The sample shows roughly 30,000 clones, more than 90% of them seen only once. These same data were also listed under a study on regulatory T cells. That source notes: The primer mix had 52 TRBV and 13 TRBJ primers.

Sequenced sample: CD25- CD4+ T cells sorted from blood. These receptors all come from a human donor in good health.

The chain uses TRBV6-7 and TRBJ1-4; TRBD1 matches at 7 bases. TRBV6-7 falls under the ORF class, with uncertain function. The CDR3 loop spans 13 amino acids. The ends lost 9 bases at V and 7 bases at J; junction bases unmatched: 8. In DNA form, the CDR3 reads TGTGCCAGTCGACAGGGAACGGGTGAAAAACTGTTTTTT. Translation: CASRQGTGEKLFF.

The rearrangement links TRBV14 to TRBJ2-1, with 9 bases matching TRBD2. The CDR3 covers 16 residues. V lost 3 bases, J lost 9 bases, and 12 bases stayed unmatched. Germline values: CDR1 SGHDN, CDR2 FVKESK. In DNA form, the CDR3 reads TGTGCCAGCAGCCAGCTGAGGGGGCTAGCGGGAATTGAGCAGTTCTTC. Its translation: CASSQLRGLAGIEQFF.

The V call is TRBV30, the J call TRBJ2-2, with 9 bases lining up with TRBD1. Germline V gives CDR1 GTSNPN, CDR2 SVGIG (reference sequence). V shed 0 bases and J 5 bases; nucleotides not matched to a gene: 10. The CDR3 consists of 17 residues. The CDR3 region has the DNA TGTGCCTGGAGTGTAAATCTTCGACAGGGGGGTACCGGGGAGCTGTTTTTT. It codes for CAWSVNLRQGGTGELFF. Based on the CDR3 plus reference TRBV30 and TRBJ2-2, the full variable domain is SQTIHQWPATLVQPVGSPLSLECTVEGTSNPNLYWYRQAAGRGLQLLFYSVGIGQISSEVPQNLSASRPQDRQFILSSKKLLLSDSGFYLCAWSVNLRQGGTGELFFGEGSRLTVL.

The V gene is TRBV9, the J gene TRBJ2-5; D perhaps matches TRBD1 (6 bases). V shed 0 bases and J shed 5 bases, with 14 bases lying between them. CDR1 SGDLS and CDR2 YYNGEE come from the germline V gene. CDR3 length equals 15 residues. CDR3 amino acids: CASSVDVGAGETQYF. The CDR3 region has the DNA TGTGCCAGCAGCGTAGATGTGGGGGCTGGGGAGACCCAGTACTTC.

The V and J genes are TRBV5-6 and TRBJ1-2; perhaps TRBD1 as D (6 bases). The CDR3 runs to 14 residues. The ends were cut back, 4 bases at V and 8 bases at J, with 18 bases in the middle. Germline loops: CDR1 SGHDT, CDR2 YYEEEE. CDR3 nucleotide sequence: TGTGCCAGCAGCCCACGAACAGGGCGAGGAGGCTACACCTTC. This sequence encodes CASSPRTGRGGYTF.

The chain employs TRBV6-1 and TRBJ2-7; 9 bases map to TRBD1. The CDR3 has 14 amino acids. Per the germline V gene, CDR1 is MNHNS and CDR2 is SASEGT. J was trimmed by 2 bases and V by 5 bases; bases with no gene match: 4. The DNA for the CDR3 is TGTGCCAGCAGTACCGGGACAGGGACCTACGAGCAGTACTTC. Encoded protein: CASSTGTGTYEQYF.

J is TRBJ1-2 and V is TRBV6-6; 7 bases line up with TRBD1. This CDR3 spans 13 amino acids. Germline V gene lookup returns CDR1 MNHNY and CDR2 SVGAGI (reference sequence). V trimming: 3 bases; J trimming: 8 bases; junction bases outside the gene matches: 6. The CDR3 sequence is CASSYGQVDGYTF. The CDR3 DNA is TGTGCCAGCAGTTATGGACAGGTTGACGGCTACACCTTC.

The chain joins TRBV28 to TRBJ2-6; D possibly matches TRBD1 or TRBD2 (7 bases each). Trimming took 10 bases from V and 0 from J, leaving 22 bases between them. The CDR3 totals 18 residues. The germline CDR1 and CDR2 sequences are MDHEN and SYDVKM. CDR3 coding DNA: TGTGCCATCAGGGAGGGCAGGGGGAAAAACTCTGGGGCCAACGTCCTGACTTTC. Protein: CAIREGRGKNSGANVLTF.

V and J are TRBV6-5 and TRBJ2-3; D call uncertain. CDR1 MNHEY and CDR2 SVGAGI come from the germline V gene. V was clipped by 2 bases and J by 3 bases, with 9 bases between them. The CDR3 totals 14 residues. The CDR3 DNA reads as TGTGCCAGCAGTTACATTACAGAGACAGATACGCAGTATTTT. Protein product: CASSYITETDTQYF.

The chain carries TRBV18 and TRBJ2-1; TRBD2 matches at 7 bases. V lost 3 bases, J lost 7 bases, and 6 bases stayed unmatched. Germline CDR1 is KGHSH and CDR2 is LQKENI. The CDR3 extends over 14 amino acids. CDR3 bases: TGTGCCAGCTCACCTCCTAGCGGTGGGAATGAGCAGTTCTTC. It specifies CASSPPSGGNEQFF. The variable domain in full, with the rest retrieved from reference TRBV18 and TRBJ2-1, is NAGVMQNPRHLVRRRGQEARLRCSPMKGHSHVYWYRQLPEEGLKFMVYLQKENIIDESGMPKERFSAEFPKEGPSILRIQQVVRGDSAAYFCASSPPSGGNEQFFGPGTRLTVL.

The chain couples TRBV10-3 to TRBJ2-1; D remains unclear. Germline-derived CDR1 and CDR2 are ENHRY and SYGVKD. Trimming shortened V by 4 bases and J by 4 bases, and 5 bases separated the two germline ends. This CDR3 spans 12 amino acids. The CDR3 is CAISGSYNEQFF. The CDR3 region has the DNA TGTGCCATCAGTGGTTCGTACAATGAGCAGTTCTTC.

The DNA for the CDR3 is TGTGCCAGCTCCGGAGGGAGGATTCAAGAGACCCAGTACTTC. Encoded protein: CASSGGRIQETQYF. The chain is built from TRBV18 and TRBJ2-5, with D perhaps matching TRBD2 (6 bases). Germline assignment: CDR1 KGHSH and CDR2 LQKENI. V was shortened by 6 bases and J by 2 bases, with 13 bases between the two germline ends. This CDR3 region has 14 residues. Full variable domain (remainder filled in from reference TRBV18 and TRBJ2-5): NAGVMQNPRHLVRRRGQEARLRCSPMKGHSHVYWYRQLPEEGLKFMVYLQKENIIDESGMPKERFSAEFPKEGPSILRIQQVVRGDSAAYFCASSGGRIQETQYFGPGTRLLVL.

The chain recombines TRBV29-1 with TRBJ1-2, with D possibly TRBD1 on 6 matching bases. The CDR3 sequence is 15 residues long. Germline CDR1 reads SQVTM; CDR2 reads ANQGSEA. Trimming removed 4 bases at V and 7 bases at J, with 22 bases between. The CDR3 region has the DNA TGCAGCGTTGGAACAGGGACCGCTCGTTGGGGTGGCTACACCTTC. Protein sequence: CSVGTGTARWGGYTF. The full variable domain, its missing parts supplied by reference TRBV29-1 and TRBJ1-2, is SAVISQKPSRDICQRGTSLTIQCQVDSQVTMMFWYRQQPGQSLTLIATANQGSEATYESGFVIDKFPISRPNLTFSTLTVSNMSPEDSSIYLCSVGTGTARWGGYTFGSGTRLTVV.

This chain uses TRBV5-6 with TRBJ2-7; D not resolved. Trimming pared 4 bases from V and 6 bases from J, leaving 20 bases between. The CDR3 runs 15 residues. The V gene's germline CDR1 is SGHDT and CDR2 YYEEEE. For the CDR3, the DNA is TGTGCCAGCAGCCCCGACCGGAGCCGGGTTTTCGAGCAGTACTTC. It yields the protein CASSPDRSRVFEQYF.

The chain couples TRBV5-5 to TRBJ1-1, with D uncertain. CDR1 SGHKS and CDR2 YYEKEE come from the germline V gene (reference sequence). Trimming cost V 1 base and J 0 bases, with 7 bases left between them. The CDR3 has 14 residues. DNA of the CDR3: TGTGCCAGCAGCTTGAGAGGAATGAACACTGAAGCTTTCTTT. Its translation: CASSLRGMNTEAFF.

This chain connects TRBV19 to TRBJ2-7, with D possibly matching TRBD2 (6 bases). The V and J ends lost 5 bases and 2 bases respectively, with 31 bases between them. Germline CDR1 LNHDA, CDR2 SQIVND (reference sequence). The CDR3 extends over 20 amino acids. The CDR3 DNA reads TGTGCCAGTAGTTTAAGAGGAGGGCAGGGAATAACCAGTAATACCTACGAGCAGTACTTC. Translated, it gives CASSLRGGQGITSNTYEQYF.

The rearrangement joins TRBV11-2 to TRBJ2-5; tentatively, D is TRBD1 (5 bases). The length of the CDR3 is 15 residues. In germline, CDR1 is SGHAT, CDR2 FQNNGV. V was trimmed by 4 bases and J by 2 bases, leaving 14 bases between them. The CDR3 DNA follows: TGTGCCAGCAGCTACACGACAAAGGGGCAAGAGACCCAGTACTTC. This codes for CASSYTTKGQETQYF.

This clone is a singleton in its sample. The V and J genes are TRBV6-5 and TRBJ2-1; 9 bases align to TRBD2. The V and J ends lost 0 bases and 10 bases, in that order; junction bases with no gene match: 7. The CDR3 totals 15 residues. Germline V CDR1 and CDR2: MNHEY, SVGAGI. The CDR3 nucleotides are TGTGCCAGCAGTTACTCGCCGGGACTAGCAGGGGAGCAGTTCTTC. Its protein is CASSYSPGLAGEQFF.

J is TRBJ2-3 and V is TRBV6-4; possibly TRBD2 for D (5 bases). This CDR3 region has 15 residues. The V gene lost 5 bases and the J gene lost 3 bases, with 15 bases spanning the gap. Germline V lookup: CDR1 MRHNA, CDR2 SNTAGT. This CDR3 is CASSPRGGGTDTQYF. In DNA, the CDR3 is TGTGCCAGCAGTCCCCGCGGAGGAGGAACAGATACGCAGTATTTT.

The chain's CDR3 is CASSTPDRPPYEQYF. DNA of the CDR3: TGTGCCAGCAGCACCCCCGACAGGCCCCCCTACGAGCAGTACTTC. This chain joins TRBV11-2 and TRBJ2-7, with D tentatively TRBD1 (6 bases). Trimming left V 5 bases short and J 2 bases short, with 16 bases between. CDR1 and CDR2 (germline): SGHAT, FQNNGV. CDR3 length: 15 amino acids. The full variable domain, with the rest looked up from reference TRBV11-2 and TRBJ2-7, is EAGVAQSPRYKIIEKRQSVAFWCNPISGHATLYWYQQILGQGPKLLIQFQNNGVVDDSQLPKDRFSAERLKGVDSTLKIQPAKLEDSAVYLCASSTPDRPPYEQYFGPGTRLTVT.

V usage is TRBV5-4 and J usage is TRBJ2-7, with 7 bases that match TRBD1. From germline, CDR1 is SGHNT and CDR2 YYREEE (reference sequence). Unmatched junction bases numbered 11, after V lost 5 bases and J lost 3 bases. The CDR3 totals 15 residues. The CDR3 DNA sequence: TGTGCCAGCAGAGACCGGGACAGCAAACTCTACGAGCAGTACTTC. The encoded protein is CASRDRDSKLYEQYF.

The V gene is TRBV7-2, the J gene TRBJ2-5, with TRBD2 as a possible D gene (6 bases). Germline assignment: CDR1 SGHTA and CDR2 FQGNSA. The CDR3 length is 14 residues. The V end was cut by 5 bases, the J end by 8 bases, with 18 bases between. As DNA, the CDR3 is TGTGCCAGCAGCCCCGGGACCAGGGAGGTTACCCAGTACTTC. It translates to CASSPGTREVTQYF.

V gene TRBV5-1 combines with J gene TRBJ1-1; the D is unclear. Germline loops: CDR1 SGHRS, CDR2 YFSETQ. The CDR3 runs 14 residues. V was shortened by 0 bases and J by 6 bases, with 12 bases between the two germline ends. The DNA of the CDR3 is TGCGCCAGCAGCTTGGCGTTCCTGGGCGCTGAAGCTTTCTTT. Its protein product is CASSLAFLGAEAFF.

CDR3 sequence: CASSLRTGGDEKLFF. As DNA, the CDR3 is TGTGCCAGCAGTCTAAGGACAGGGGGGGATGAAAAACTGTTTTTT. The V and J genes are TRBV6-1 and TRBJ1-4, with 10 positions matching TRBD1. The trim removed 5 bases at V and 6 bases at J, leaving 6 bases unmatched. The CDR3 runs to 15 residues. The germline V gene encodes CDR1 MNHNS and CDR2 SASEGT.

This rearrangement joins TRBV7-6 to TRBJ2-2, with TRBD1 identical over 7 bases. Germline values: CDR1 SGHVS, CDR2 FNYEAQ. The V gene end was trimmed by 9 bases and the J gene end by 8 bases; junction bases not matched to a gene: 12. The CDR3 is 14 residues long. Here the CDR3 DNA reads TGTGCCAGTCAAGGTAAGGGGGCGCGAGGGGAGCTGTTTTTT. Translation gives CASQGKGARGELFF.